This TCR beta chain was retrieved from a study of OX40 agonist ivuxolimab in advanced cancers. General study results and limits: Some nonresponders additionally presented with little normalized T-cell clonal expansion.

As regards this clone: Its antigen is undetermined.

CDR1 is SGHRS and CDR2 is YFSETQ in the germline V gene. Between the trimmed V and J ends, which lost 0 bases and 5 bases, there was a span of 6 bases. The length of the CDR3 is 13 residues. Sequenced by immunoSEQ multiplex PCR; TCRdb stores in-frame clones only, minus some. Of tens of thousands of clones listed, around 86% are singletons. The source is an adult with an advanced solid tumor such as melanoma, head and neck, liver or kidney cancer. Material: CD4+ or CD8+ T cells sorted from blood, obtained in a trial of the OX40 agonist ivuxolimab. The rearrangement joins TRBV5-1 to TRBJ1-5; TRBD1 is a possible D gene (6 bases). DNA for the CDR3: TGCGCCAGCAGCTTGGGGGGGCATCAGCCCCAGCATTTT. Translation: CASSLGGHQPQHF.